The next 5 T cell receptor beta chains were all read from a single sample in a study of radiotherapy plus CTLA-4 blockade in lung cancer (dated by TCRdb to between 2017 and 2018). The library was built by means of the immunoSEQ multiplex PCR assay. TCRdb mirrors the immuneACCESS table, restricted to in-frame sequences. Some clones are absent from its copies; in checked studies, under half trace to an unresolved V gene, and the reason for the others is unknown. This sample has about 73,000 clones in its table, and about nine tenths of those were observed once. The ten largest make up around two fifths of the sample. This sample comprised peripheral blood, obtained from a patient treated with radiotherapy plus ipilimumab. The receptor set was obtained from a human donor with non-small cell lung cancer that progressed on radiotherapy plus ipilimumab.

This chain joins TRBV7-9 and TRBJ2-2, with 8 bases aligning to TRBD1. Unmatched junction bases numbered 6, after V lost 5 bases and J lost 1 base. CDR1 and CDR2 (germline): SEHNR, FQNEAQ (reference sequence). The CDR3 totals 16 residues. The CDR3 reads CASSRGQGENTGELFF. DNA for the CDR3: TGTGCCAGCAGCCGAGGACAGGGTGAGAACACCGGGGAGCTGTTTTTT.

This clone was recorded only once. The V gene is TRBV5-6, the J gene TRBJ2-1, with a possible D match to TRBD2 (5 bases). Trimming removed 0 bases at V and 4 bases at J, with 11 bases between. Looked up from germline, CDR1 is SGHDT and CDR2 is YYEEEE. The CDR3 extends over 15 amino acids. CDR3 sequence: CASSLAWRRYNEQFF. Written as DNA, the CDR3 is TGTGCCAGCAGCTTGGCCTGGAGGAGATACAATGAGCAGTTCTTC.

The chain joins TRBV2 to TRBJ2-3, with D perhaps being TRBD1 or TRBD2 (7 bases each). The CDR3 is 16 residues long. Germline V gene lookup returns CDR1 SNHLY and CDR2 FYNNEI. The V end was cut by 4 bases, the J end by 1 base, with 15 bases between. The CDR3 here is CASSAGRGRGTDTQYF. CDR3 in DNA: TGTGCCAGCAGTGCGGGGAGGGGGCGCGGCACAGATACGCAGTATTTT.

The rearrangement uses TRBV5-1 and TRBJ1-4; D remains unclear. The germline CDR1 and CDR2 sequences are SGHRS and YFSETQ. V was cut by 0 bases and J by 5 bases, with 11 bases left in between. The CDR3 is made up of 15 amino acids. In DNA form, the CDR3 reads TGCGCCAGCAGCTTGGCGCGGATTGGGAATGAAAAACTGTTTTTT. Residues: CASSLARIGNEKLFF. Based on the CDR3 plus reference TRBV5-1 and TRBJ1-4, the full variable domain is KAGVTQTPRYLIKTRGQQVTLSCSPISGHRSVSWYQQTPGQGLQFLFEYFSETQRNKGNFPGRFSGRQFSNSRSEMNVSTLELGDSALYLCASSLARIGNEKLFFGSGTQLSVL.

The chain uses TRBV6-1 and TRBJ2-4; D unresolved. The CDR3 spans 15 residues. The germline V gene encodes CDR1 MNHNS and CDR2 SASEGT. The V and J ends lost 0 bases and 8 bases respectively, with 14 bases between them. The CDR3 bases are TGTGCCAGCAGTGAAGCGGGCAGACGCAACGACATTCAGTACTTC. Residues: CASSEAGRRNDIQYF.